This entry describes one T cell receptor beta chain. Antigen: not known. The CDR3 covers 13 residues. Germline V CDR1 and CDR2: MRHNA, SNTAGT. The germline V and J ends were trimmed by 4 bases and 7 bases, with 10 bases remaining between them. The record originates from a study of T cells after yellow fever vaccination. Study results and caveats: Contaminants from the bulk population, in the form of abundant clonotypes, could be found in FACS-sorted repertoires.

TCRdb fed the 5' RACE reads into MiXCR, producing one record per CDR3 protein. The sample comprises approximately 510,000 distinct CDR3 sequences, just over 20% of which are singletons, and about a sixth rests with the top ten. The V call is TRBV6-4, the J call TRBJ2-2; possible D gene TRBD1, 6 bases. Sequencing was performed on PBMCs, taken roughly 23 days after the first yellow fever vaccination. This clonotype was obtained from a man aged 18 to 30 who received the YFV17D yellow fever vaccine. In nucleotides, the CDR3 is TGTGCCAGCAGTGCCACAGGGTTCGGGGAGCTGTTTTTT. It translates to CASSATGFGELFF.